The source of this T cell receptor (beta chain) is a study of shared clonotypes between healthy human individuals. General study results and limits: A handful of donors held 5% to 5.5% of naive CD4 clonotypes in common.

The germline CDR1 and CDR2 sequences are LGHNT and FRNRAP. The CDR3 is 16 residues long. With 0 bases removed from V and 6 bases from J, the gap between germline ends came to 12 bases. Naivety among CD8 cells was defined by CD45RO negativity and positive CCR7 selection, thereby excluding terminally differentiated effector memory CD45RA+ cells. All the donors were Caucasian adults who lived in Nashville, Tennessee. Every immunoSEQ plate was one replicate of a subset's evenly spread DNA. The method was immunoSEQ multiplex PCR; TCRdb's version includes in-frame clones alone and lacks a portion of them. This table has about 700,000 clones, roughly 94% appearing once. A word on this clone: The antigen remains undetermined.

Sequenced input: naive CD8+ T cells sorted from blood. The J gene is TRBJ2-6, the V gene TRBV12-5, with a possible D match to TRBD2 (7 bases). This receptor was identified in a man aged 25 to 40 in good health. Written as DNA, the CDR3 is TGTGCTAGTGGTTTGGTACTGGGGGGGCAGGCCAACGTCCTGACTTTC. The encoded protein is CASGLVLGGQANVLTF.